The sequence of this T cell receptor (beta chain) was determined in a study of shared clonotypes between healthy human individuals. Across the study: Used for every donor were three CD4 naive, three CD4 memory, two CD8 naive and one CD8 memory plate.

The assay was immunoSEQ multiplex PCR, and TCRdb's table has in-frame clones only and misses some. The sample holds a few hundred thousand clones; around 67% are singletons and the top ten take around a tenth. The length of the CDR3 is 17 residues. Trimming removed 1 base at V and 0 bases at J, with 12 bases between. From germline, CDR1 is MNHEY and CDR2 SMNVEV (reference sequence). With respect to this clone: Its antigen remains unidentified.

Whole-study findings and limits: The genetic and exposure-history diversity represented was limited by few donors. In a few donors, around 4.8% of naive CD4 clonotypes appeared in common.

The rearrangement joins TRBV27 to TRBJ2-2, with a possible D match to TRBD1 (5 bases). Sequenced: memory CD4+ T cells sorted from blood. The subset: CD45RA-negative fraction. The receptor comes from a man younger than 45 in good health. CDR3 amino acids: CASSLFGQGANTGELFF. CDR3 nucleotides: TGTGCCAGCAGTTTATTTGGGCAGGGCGCGAACACCGGGGAGCTGTTTTTT.